This T cell receptor (beta chain) derives from a study of regulatory T cells in long-lasting Graves disease. CDR3-region Arm-PCR and iRepertoire HTBI primers produced the TCR beta libraries. TCRdb reanalysed the multiplex PCR reads using MiXCR and keeps one entry per CDR3 protein. The data contain about 470,000 distinct CDR3 sequences, 14% to 15% of them seen just once; the ten biggest clones take up roughly a sixth. Time point described: newly diagnosed GD, antithyroid drugs for less than 3 months. Extracted RNA from PBMCs served as the source of the TCR library. This clonotype was seen a few times. The CDR3 loop spans 13 amino acids. V dropped 7 bases and J dropped 4 bases, with 13 bases sitting between them. The germline V gene encodes CDR1 ENHRY and CDR2 SYGVKD. These data also formed part of another study, on T cells in Graves' hyperthyroidism and ophthalmopathy. That work states: These patients, aged 18 to 65, had recently diagnosed hyperthyroidism lasting under 2 months.

This TCR was sampled from a woman aged 30 to 39 with Graves disease. The sequencing here drew on peripheral blood mononuclear cells (PBMCs), taken at new diagnosis, from a patient treated with antithyroid drugs. The chain carries TRBV10-3 and TRBJ1-2; D gene unclear. The CDR3 loop reads CAINEGDLYGYTF. Written as DNA, the CDR3 is TGTGCCATCAACGAGGGCGATCTCTATGGCTACACCTTC.